This TCR beta chain was obtained from a study of T cell clonality in common variable immunodeficiency. The ends were cut back, 4 bases at V and 4 bases at J, with 12 bases in the middle. The CDR3 extends over 14 amino acids. Germline CDR1 reads SGHNT; CDR2 reads YYREEE (reference sequence). Repertoires were generated with immunoSEQ multiplex PCR, while TCRdb's copy carries only in-frame clones and drops some. This repertoire holds around 29,000 clones, and none appear only once. This clone was seen repeatedly, ten times or more. The read comes to an end 3 residues before the CDR3 does, leaving the germline J gene to fill in the end.

This receptor was taken from a person aged 18 to 70 in good health. The chain has TRBV5-4 and TRBJ1-3; TRBD1 might be the D (6 bases). Sequencing was performed on peripheral blood mononuclear cells. CDR3 DNA, as far as it was read: TGTGCCAGCAGCGTACAGGGTGGGGGAAACACC. This codes for CASSVQGGGNT. The complete CDR3 sequence is CASSVQGGGNTIYF.